This T cell receptor (beta chain) comes out of a study of blood T cell repertoires in COVID-19. Assay used: immunoSEQ multiplex PCR; TCRdb lists only in-frame clones, some missing. The table has more than 150,000 clones, 70% to 90% seen once. Germline loops: CDR1 MNHNS, CDR2 SASEGT. The CDR3 loop spans 13 amino acids. V lost 5 bases to trimming and J lost 13 bases, with 18 bases between them. The sequence came from a man in his 70s with active or convalescent COVID-19. The J gene is TRBJ2-1, the V gene TRBV6-1, with D possibly TRBD1 on 5 matching bases. The sample taken for sequencing was peripheral blood. As DNA, the CDR3 is TGTGCCAGCAGTTCCCGACAAGTGGGGCCTCAGTTCTTC. Translating it yields CASSSRQVGPQFF.